This T cell receptor (beta chain) emerged from a study of blood T cells in healthy people across ages. At the level of the study: About one barcoded beta molecule per two T cells came from capture by template switching. Study-level points and caveats: TCR beta diversity per million T cells fell roughly linearly with age.

In the case of this clonotype: Antigen specificity is unknown.

The CDR3 consists of 11 residues. The V end was cut by 3 bases, the J end by 13 bases, with 9 bases between. Then a second PCR, running roughly 7 to 11 cycles, was carried out with a sample-barcoded 5' primer and a J-beta primer mix. TCRdb processed the 5' RACE reads anew with MiXCR; each CDR3 protein has one entry. The table has roughly 1,800,000 distinct CDR3 sequences, around 50% seen once. J is TRBJ1-4 and V is TRBV12-3 or TRBV12-4; D is perhaps TRBD1 (5 bases). The TCR originated in a woman aged 40 to 55 in good health. Sequences were obtained from blood. Written as DNA, the CDR3 is TGTGCCAGCAGTTTGGGGGAGGCACTGTTTTTT. Encoded protein: CASSLGEALFF.